This TCR beta chain was sequenced during a study of beta chain features in type 1 diabetes. The study, taken as a whole, reports: People with Type 1 diabetes carried modestly yet significantly shorter TCRB CDR3s in all four CD4+ subsets.

All of the isolated RNA was reverse transcribed, so expressed TCRB transcripts were sequenced. Sequenced by immunoSEQ multiplex PCR; TCRdb stores in-frame clones only, minus some. The sample lists more than 200,000 clones, about a sixth occurring once. Each population that was sorted was more than 98% pure. Germline V gives CDR1 LNHNV, CDR2 YYDKDF (reference sequence). The CDR3 is 13 residues long. Trimming left V 0 bases short and J 6 bases short, with 8 bases between. In regard to this clone: Its antigen is still unknown.

Sequencing was performed on naive CD4+ T cells from blood. This clonotype originated in a man aged 25-45 years with type 1 diabetes. The V call is TRBV15, the J call TRBJ1-2; D not certain. The CDR3 DNA sequence: TGTGCCACCAGCAGAGATCGGCAGGATGGCTACACCTTC. Translated: CATSRDRQDGYTF.